This T cell receptor (beta chain) was recovered during a study of T-cell memory formation after mild COVID-19. The V segment lost 10 bases and the J segment 6 bases; nucleotides outside the gene matches: 13. This CDR3 has 14 amino acids. In germline, CDR1 is MGHDK, CDR2 SYGVNS. The study, taken as a whole, reports: Pre-infection memory held some responding clones, suggesting pre-existing cross-reactive T cells responded. The study found balanced CD4/CD8 in clones contracting day 15 to 85 and a CD4+ lean in later expanders. Contracting CD4+ clones lay largely in CM and EM, with CD8+ ones residing in EMRA.

This clonotype has only a few counts. Its antigen is not known. Barcoded TCR alpha and TCR beta cDNA libraries with UMIs came from 5'RACE using constant-segment primers. Each CDR3 protein is one row after TCRdb ran MiXCR on the 5' RACE reads. Of roughly 480,000 distinct CDR3 sequences detected, roughly 25% appear once; the ten largest clones hold around an eighth. This clonotype was sampled from an adult woman who had mild COVID-19 (a few samples of this study predate the infection). Cell type and time point are not known. V and J are TRBV25-1 and TRBJ1-2; the match to TRBD1 covers 8 bases. Input material: PBMCs or a T cell subset sorted from them (not recorded which). CDR3 nucleotides: TGTGCCACCAGGGGGGCAGGGGGCTTCCATGGCTACACCTTC. Residues: CATRGAGGFHGYTF.